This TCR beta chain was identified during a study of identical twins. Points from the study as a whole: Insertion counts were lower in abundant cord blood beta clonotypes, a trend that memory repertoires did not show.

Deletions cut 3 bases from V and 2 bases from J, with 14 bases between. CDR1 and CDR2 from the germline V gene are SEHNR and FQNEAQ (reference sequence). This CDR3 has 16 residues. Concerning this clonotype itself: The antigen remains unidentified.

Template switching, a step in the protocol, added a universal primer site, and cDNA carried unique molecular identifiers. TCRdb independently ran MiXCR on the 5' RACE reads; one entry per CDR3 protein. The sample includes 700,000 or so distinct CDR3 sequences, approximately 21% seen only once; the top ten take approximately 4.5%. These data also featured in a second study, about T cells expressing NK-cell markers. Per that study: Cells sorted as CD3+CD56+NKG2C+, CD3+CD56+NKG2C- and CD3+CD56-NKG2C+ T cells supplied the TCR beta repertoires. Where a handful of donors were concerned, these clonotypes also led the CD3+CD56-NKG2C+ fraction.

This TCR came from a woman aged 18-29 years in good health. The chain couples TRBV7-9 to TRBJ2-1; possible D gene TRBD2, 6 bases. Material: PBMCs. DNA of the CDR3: TGTGCCAGCAGCTTTGGGTCCTCGGGGGCCTACAATGAGCAGTTCTTC. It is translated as CASSFGSSGAYNEQFF.